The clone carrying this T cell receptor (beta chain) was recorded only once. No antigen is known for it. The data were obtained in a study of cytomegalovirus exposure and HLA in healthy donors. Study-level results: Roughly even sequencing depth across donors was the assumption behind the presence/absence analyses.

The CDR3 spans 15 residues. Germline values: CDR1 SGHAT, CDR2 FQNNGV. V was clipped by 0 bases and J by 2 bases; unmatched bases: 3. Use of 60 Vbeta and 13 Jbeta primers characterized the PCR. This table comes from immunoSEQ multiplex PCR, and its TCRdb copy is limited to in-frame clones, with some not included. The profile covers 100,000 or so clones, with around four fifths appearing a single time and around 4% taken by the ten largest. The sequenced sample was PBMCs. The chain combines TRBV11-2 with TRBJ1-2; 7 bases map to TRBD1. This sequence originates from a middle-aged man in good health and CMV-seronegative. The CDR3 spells CASSLESTGNYGYTF. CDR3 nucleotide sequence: TGTGCCAGCAGCTTAGAGTCGACAGGGAACTATGGCTACACCTTC.